One TCR beta chain is described in this entry. The antigen is unknown. Diagnoses among patients were locally advanced or metastatic urothelial carcinoma. Between 1 and 8 samples, pretreatment and on-treatment, were given by each patient. This record belongs to a study of PD-L1 blockade in urothelial cancer. Study-level points and caveats: TCR clonality was measured in pretreatment peripheral blood. Clonality below the median predicted better survival.

Per germline, CDR1 ENHRY and CDR2 SYGVKD. V lost 7 bases to trimming and J lost 5 bases, with 15 bases between them. This CDR3 region has 14 residues. Some clones are missing from TCRdb's copy, which holds only in-frame ones; the method was immunoSEQ multiplex PCR. Found here are 71,000 or so clones, 85% to 90% of them singletons; the top ten hold less than 3.5%. The chain is built from TRBV10-3 and TRBJ2-1; D is uncertain. The sequence derives from a man aged 60-69 years with urothelial cancer. Sequenced material: PBMCs, taken around atezolizumab (anti-PD-L1) treatment. Written as DNA, the CDR3 is TGTGCCATCAACACGGTCGGGTCGAACAATGAGCAGTTCTTC. This codes for CAINTVGSNNEQFF.